The clone carrying this TCR beta chain has a single count. Its target is not known. From germline, CDR1 is ENHRY and CDR2 SYGVKD. The CDR3 length is 16 residues. Unmatched junction bases numbered 9, after V lost 5 bases and J lost 2 bases. Sequencing used immunoSEQ multiplex PCR; TCRdb keeps in-frame clones, though not all of them. The sample holds around 78,000 clones, more than 85% seen once. This sample is part of a study of Tregs in tolerant kidney transplant recipients. Study-wide findings and caveats: Tolerant patients' donor-specific Tregs expanded beyond overall Tregs, suggesting antigen-driven growth.

The receptor comes from a human donor who received a combined kidney and bone marrow transplant. Sequencing used Tregs from blood, obtained before the transplant. The chain combines TRBV10-3 with TRBJ1-2; 9 bases line up with TRBD1. CDR3 DNA sequence: TGTGCCATCAGTTACCCGACAGGGGGATTAAACTATGGCTACACCTTC. Encoded protein: CAISYPTGGLNYGYTF.